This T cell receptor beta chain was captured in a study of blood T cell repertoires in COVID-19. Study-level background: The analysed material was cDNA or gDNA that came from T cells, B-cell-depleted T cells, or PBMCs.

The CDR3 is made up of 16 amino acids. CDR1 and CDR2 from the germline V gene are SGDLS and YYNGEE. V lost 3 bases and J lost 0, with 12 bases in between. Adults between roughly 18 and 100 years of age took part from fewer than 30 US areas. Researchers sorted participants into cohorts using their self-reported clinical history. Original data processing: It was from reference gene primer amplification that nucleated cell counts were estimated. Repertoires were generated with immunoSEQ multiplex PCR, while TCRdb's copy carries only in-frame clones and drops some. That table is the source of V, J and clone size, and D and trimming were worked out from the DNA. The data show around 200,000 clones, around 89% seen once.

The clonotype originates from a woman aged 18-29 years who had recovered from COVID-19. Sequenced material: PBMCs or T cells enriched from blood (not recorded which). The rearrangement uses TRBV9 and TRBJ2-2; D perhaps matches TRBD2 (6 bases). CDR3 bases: TGTGCCAGCAGCGGAGCGGGCCTCGCGAACACCGGGGAGCTGTTTTTT. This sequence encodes CASSGAGLANTGELFF.